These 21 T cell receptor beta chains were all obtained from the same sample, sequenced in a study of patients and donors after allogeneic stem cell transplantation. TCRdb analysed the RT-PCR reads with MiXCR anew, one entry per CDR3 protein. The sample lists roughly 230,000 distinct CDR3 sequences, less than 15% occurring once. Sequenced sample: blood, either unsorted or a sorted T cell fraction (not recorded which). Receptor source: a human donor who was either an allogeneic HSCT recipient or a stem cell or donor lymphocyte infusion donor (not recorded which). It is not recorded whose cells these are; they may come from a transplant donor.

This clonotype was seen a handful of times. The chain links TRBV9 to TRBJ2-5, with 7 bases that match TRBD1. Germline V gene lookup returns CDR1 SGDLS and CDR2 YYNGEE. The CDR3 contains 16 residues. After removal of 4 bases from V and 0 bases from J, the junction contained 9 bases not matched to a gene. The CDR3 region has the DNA TGTGCCAGCAGCCCCCCGGGACAGAAGTACCAAGAGACCCAGTACTTC. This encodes CASSPPGQKYQETQYF. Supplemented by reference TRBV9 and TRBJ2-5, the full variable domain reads DSGVTQTPKHLITATGQRVTLRCSPRSGDLSVYWYQQSLDQGLQFLIQYYNGEERAKGNILERFSAQQFPDLHSELNLSSLELGDSALYFCASSPPGQKYQETQYFGPGTRLLVL.

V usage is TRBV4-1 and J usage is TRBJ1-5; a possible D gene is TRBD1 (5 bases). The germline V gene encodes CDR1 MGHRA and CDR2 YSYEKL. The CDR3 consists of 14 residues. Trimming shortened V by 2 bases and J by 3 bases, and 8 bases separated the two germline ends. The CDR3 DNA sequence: TGCGCCAGCAGCCAACTGACAGTCAATCAGCCCCAGCATTTT. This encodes CASSQLTVNQPQHF.

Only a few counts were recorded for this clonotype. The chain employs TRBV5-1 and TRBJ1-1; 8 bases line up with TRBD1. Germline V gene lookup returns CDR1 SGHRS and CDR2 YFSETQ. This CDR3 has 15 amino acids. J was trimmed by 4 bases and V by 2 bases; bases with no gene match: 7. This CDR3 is CASSFSQGAVTEAFF. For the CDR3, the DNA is TGCGCCAGCAGCTTCTCCCAGGGGGCCGTCACTGAAGCTTTCTTT.

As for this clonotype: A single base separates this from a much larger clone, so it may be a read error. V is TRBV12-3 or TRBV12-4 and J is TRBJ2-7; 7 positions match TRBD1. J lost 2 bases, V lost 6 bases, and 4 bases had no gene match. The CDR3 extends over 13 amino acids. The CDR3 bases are TGTGCCAGCAGAGCCGGGACAGCCTACGAGCAGTACTTC. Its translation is CASRAGTAYEQYF.

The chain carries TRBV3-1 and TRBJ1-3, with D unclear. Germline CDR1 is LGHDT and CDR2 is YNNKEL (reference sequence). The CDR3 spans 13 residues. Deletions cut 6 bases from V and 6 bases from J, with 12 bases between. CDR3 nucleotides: TGTGCCAGCAGAGCCAAGAGGGAAAACACCATATATTTT. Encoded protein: CASRAKRENTIYF.

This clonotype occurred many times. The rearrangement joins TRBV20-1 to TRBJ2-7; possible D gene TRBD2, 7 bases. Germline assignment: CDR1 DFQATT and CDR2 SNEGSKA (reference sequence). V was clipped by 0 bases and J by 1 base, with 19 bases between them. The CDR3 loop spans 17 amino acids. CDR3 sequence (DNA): TGCAGTGCTAGAGAATCTAGGGGGGGAGTTGCTTCCTACGAGCAGTACTTC. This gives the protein CSARESRGGVASYEQYF.

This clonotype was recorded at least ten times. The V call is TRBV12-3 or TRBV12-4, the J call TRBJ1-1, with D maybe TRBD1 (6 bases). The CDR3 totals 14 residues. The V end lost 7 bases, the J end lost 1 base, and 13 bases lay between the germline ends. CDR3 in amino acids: CASIQGQGNTEAFF. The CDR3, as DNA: TGTGCCAGCATACAGGGTCAGGGGAACACTGAAGCTTTCTTT.

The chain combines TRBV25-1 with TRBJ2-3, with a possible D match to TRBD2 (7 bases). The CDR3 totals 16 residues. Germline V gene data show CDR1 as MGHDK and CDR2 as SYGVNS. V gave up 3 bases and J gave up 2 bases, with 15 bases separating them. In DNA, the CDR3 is TGTGCCAGCAGTGATACCCTAGGGGGGGCCACAGATACGCAGTATTTT. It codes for CASSDTLGGATDTQYF.

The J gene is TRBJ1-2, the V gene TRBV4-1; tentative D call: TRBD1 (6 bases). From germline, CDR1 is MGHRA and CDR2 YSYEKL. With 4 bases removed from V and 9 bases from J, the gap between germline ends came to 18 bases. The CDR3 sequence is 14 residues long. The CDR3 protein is CASSPLDRSDRYTF. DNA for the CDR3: TGCGCCAGCAGCCCCCTCGACAGGTCTGACCGCTACACCTTC.

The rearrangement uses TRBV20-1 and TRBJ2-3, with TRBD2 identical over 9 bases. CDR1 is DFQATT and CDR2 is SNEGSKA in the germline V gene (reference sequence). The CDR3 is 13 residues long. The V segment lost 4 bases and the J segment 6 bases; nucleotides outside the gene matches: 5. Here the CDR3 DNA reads TGCAGTGCTACGGCGGGAGGGGCGGATACGCAGTATTTT. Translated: CSATAGGADTQYF.

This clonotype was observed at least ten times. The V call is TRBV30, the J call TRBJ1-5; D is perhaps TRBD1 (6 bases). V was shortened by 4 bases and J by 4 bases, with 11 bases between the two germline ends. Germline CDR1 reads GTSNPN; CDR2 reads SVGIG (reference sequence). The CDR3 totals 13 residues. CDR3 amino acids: CAWTGAHNQPQHF. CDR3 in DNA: TGTGCCTGGACAGGGGCCCATAATCAGCCCCAGCATTTT.

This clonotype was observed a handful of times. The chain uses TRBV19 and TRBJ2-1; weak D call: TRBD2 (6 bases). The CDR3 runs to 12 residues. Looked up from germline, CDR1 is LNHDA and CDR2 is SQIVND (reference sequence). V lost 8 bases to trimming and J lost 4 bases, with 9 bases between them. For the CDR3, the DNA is TGTGCCAGTGGAGGGGCTTACAATGAGCAGTTCTTC. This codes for CASGGAYNEQFF.

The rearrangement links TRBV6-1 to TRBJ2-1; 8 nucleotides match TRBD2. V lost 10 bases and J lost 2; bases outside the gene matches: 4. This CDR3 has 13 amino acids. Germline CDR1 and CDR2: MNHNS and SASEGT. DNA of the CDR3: TGTGCCACCAGCGGGGGCCCCTACAATGAGCAGTTCTTC. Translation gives CATSGGPYNEQFF.

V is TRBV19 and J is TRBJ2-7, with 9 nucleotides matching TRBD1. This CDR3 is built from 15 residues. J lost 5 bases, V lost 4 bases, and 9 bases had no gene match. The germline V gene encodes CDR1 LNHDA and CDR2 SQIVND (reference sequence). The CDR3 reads CASSRTGGQLHEQYF. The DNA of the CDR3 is TGTGCCAGTAGTAGAACAGGGGGCCAGTTGCACGAGCAGTACTTC.

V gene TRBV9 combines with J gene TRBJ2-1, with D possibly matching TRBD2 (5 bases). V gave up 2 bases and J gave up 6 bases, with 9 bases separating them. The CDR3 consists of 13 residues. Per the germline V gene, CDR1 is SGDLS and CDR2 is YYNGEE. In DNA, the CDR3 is TGTGCCAGCAGCGTGATTGAGGGCAATGAGCAGTTCTTC. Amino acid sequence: CASSVIEGNEQFF.

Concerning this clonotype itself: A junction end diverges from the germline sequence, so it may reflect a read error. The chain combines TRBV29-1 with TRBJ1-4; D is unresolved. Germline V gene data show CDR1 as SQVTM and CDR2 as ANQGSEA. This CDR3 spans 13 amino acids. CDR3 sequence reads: CSARTSLNENLFF. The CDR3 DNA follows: TGCAGCGCCCGAACCAGCCTTAATGAAAATCTGTTTTTT.

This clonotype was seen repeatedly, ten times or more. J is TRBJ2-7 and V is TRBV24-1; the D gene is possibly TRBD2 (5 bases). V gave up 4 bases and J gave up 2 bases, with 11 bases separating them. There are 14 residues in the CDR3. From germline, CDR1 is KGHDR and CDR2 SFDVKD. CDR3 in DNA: TGTGCCACCAGTGAACCGGGATTACCCTACGAGCAGTACTTC. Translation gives CATSEPGLPYEQYF.

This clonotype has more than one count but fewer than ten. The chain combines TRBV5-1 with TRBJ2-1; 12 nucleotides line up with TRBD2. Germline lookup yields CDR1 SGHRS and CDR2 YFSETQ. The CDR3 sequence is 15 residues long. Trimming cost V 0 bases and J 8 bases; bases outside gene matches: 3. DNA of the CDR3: TGCGCCAGCAGCTTGGCTAGCGGGAGGGGGGATGAGCAGTTCTTC. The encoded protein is CASSLASGRGDEQFF.

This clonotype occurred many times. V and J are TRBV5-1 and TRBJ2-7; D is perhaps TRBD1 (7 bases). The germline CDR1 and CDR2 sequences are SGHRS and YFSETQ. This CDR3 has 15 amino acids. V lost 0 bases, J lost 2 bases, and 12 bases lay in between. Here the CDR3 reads CASSLGGDSTYEQYF. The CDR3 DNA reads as TGCGCCAGCAGCTTGGGGGGGGACAGTACCTACGAGCAGTACTTC.

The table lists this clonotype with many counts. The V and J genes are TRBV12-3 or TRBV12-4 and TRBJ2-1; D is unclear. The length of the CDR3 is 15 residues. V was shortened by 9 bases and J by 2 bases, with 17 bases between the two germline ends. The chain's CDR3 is CASLGAWQTYNEQFF. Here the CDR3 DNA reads TGTGCCAGTCTCGGTGCCTGGCAGACCTACAATGAGCAGTTCTTC.

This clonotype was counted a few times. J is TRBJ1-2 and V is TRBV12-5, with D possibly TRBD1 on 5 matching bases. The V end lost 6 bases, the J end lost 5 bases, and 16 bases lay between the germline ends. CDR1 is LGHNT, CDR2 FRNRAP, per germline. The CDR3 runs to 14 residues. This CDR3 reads CASGPPGPLYGYTF. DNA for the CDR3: TGTGCTAGTGGGCCCCCGGGACCGCTATATGGCTACACCTTC.